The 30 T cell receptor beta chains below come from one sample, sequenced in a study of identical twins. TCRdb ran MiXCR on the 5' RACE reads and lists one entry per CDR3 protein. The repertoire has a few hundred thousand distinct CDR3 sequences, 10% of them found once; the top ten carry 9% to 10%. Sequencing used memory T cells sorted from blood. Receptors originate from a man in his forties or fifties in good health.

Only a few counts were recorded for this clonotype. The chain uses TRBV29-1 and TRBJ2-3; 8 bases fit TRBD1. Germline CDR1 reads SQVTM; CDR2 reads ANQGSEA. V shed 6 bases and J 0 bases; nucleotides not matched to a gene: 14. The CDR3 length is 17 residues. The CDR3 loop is CSVSGTGGLWSTDTQYF. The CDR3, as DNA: TGCAGCGTCTCCGGAACAGGGGGACTCTGGAGCACAGATACGCAGTATTTT.

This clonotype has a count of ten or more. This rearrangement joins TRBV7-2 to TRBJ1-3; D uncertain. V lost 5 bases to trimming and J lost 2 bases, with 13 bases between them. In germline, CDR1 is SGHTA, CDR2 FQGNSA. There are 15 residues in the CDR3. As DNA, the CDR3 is TGTGCCAGCAGCAATGTACTTACGGCTGGAAACACCATATATTTT. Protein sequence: CASSNVLTAGNTIYF.

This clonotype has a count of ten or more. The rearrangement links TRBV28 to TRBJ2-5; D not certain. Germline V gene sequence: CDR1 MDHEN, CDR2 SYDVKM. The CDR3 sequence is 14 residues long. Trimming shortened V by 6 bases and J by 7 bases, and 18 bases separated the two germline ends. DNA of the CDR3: TGTGCCAGCAGGGTAAAACTTGCTAAGGGGACCCAGTACTTC. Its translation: CASRVKLAKGTQYF.

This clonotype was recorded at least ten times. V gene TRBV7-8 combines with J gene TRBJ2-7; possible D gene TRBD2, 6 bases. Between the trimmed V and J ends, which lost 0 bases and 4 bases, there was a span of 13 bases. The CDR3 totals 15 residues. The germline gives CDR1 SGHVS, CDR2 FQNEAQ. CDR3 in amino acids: CASSLAGGHTYEQYF. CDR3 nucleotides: TGTGCCAGCAGCTTAGCTGGAGGGCATACGTACGAGCAGTACTTC.

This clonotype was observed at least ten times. CDR3 nucleotide sequence: TGCAGTGCCACCCCCGGCGCGGGGGGGCGGAATGAGCAGTTCTTC. Residues: CSATPGAGGRNEQFF. The chain combines TRBV20-1 with TRBJ2-1; TRBD2 aligns across 9 bases. The germline CDR1 and CDR2 sequences are DFQATT and SNEGSKA (reference sequence). V was pared by 6 bases and J by 7 bases, with 13 bases of the junction left unmatched. This CDR3 contains 15 residues.

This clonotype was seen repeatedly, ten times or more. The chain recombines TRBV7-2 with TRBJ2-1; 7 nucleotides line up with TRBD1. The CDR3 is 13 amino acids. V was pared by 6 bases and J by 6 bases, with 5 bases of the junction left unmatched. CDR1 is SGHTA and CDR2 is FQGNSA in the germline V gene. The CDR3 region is CASRTGFFNEQFF. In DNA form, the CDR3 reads TGTGCCAGCAGGACAGGGTTTTTCAATGAGCAGTTCTTC.

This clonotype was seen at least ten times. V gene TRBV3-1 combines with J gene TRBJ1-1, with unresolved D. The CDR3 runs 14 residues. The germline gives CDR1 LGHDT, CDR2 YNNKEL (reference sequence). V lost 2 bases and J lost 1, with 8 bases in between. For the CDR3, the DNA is TGTGCCAGCAGCCAAAACGCAGGGAACACTGAAGCTTTCTTT. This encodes CASSQNAGNTEAFF.

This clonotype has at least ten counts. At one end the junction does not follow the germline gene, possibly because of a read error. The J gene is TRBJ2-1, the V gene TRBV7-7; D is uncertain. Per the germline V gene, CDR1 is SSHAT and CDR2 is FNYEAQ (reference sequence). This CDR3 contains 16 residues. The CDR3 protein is CASSLEPTRTINEQFF. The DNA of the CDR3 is TGTGCTAGCAGCTTAGAGCCGACTCGGACCATTAATGAGCAGTTCTTC. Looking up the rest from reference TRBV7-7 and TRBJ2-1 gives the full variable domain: GAGVSQSPRYKVTKRGQDVTLRCDPISSHATLYWYQQALGQGPEFLTYFNYEAQPDKSGLPSDRFSAERPEGSISTLTIQRTEQRDSAMYRCASSLEPTRTINEQFFGPGTRLTVL.

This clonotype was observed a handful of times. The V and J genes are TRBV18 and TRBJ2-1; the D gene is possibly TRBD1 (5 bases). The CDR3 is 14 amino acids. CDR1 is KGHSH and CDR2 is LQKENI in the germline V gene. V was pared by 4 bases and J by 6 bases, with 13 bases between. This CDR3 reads CASSLQGSGNEQFF. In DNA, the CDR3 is TGTGCCAGCTCACTGCAGGGTTCTGGCAATGAGCAGTTCTTC.

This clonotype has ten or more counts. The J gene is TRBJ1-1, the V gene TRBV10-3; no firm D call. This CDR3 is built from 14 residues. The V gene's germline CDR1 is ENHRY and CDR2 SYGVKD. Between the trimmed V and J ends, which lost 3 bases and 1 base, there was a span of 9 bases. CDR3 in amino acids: CAISDERANTEAFF. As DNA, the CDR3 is TGTGCCATCAGTGACGAGCGGGCGAACACTGAAGCTTTCTTT.

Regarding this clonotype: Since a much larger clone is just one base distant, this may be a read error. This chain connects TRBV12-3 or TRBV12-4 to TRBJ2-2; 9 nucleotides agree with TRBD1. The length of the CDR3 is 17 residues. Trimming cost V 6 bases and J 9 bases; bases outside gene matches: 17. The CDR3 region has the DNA TGTGCCAGCAGAAAAGGCCGGGACAGGGTGGGAACCAGGGAGCTGTTTTTT. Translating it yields CASRKGRDRVGTRELFF.

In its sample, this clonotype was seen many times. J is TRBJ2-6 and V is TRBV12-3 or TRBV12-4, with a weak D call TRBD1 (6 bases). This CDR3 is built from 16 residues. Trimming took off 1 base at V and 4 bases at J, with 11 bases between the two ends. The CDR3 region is CASSLVGAKGANVLTF. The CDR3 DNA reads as TGTGCCAGCAGTTTAGTGGGGGCGAAAGGGGCCAACGTCCTGACTTTC.

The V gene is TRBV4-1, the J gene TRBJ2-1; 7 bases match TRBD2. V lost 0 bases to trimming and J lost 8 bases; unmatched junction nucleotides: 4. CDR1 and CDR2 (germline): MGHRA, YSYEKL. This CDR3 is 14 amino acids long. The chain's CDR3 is CASSQEYREDEQFF. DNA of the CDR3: TGCGCCAGCAGCCAAGAGTACCGGGAGGATGAGCAGTTCTTC.

The CDR3 DNA is TGTGCCATCAGTCCCCGGGCGCAAGGGGAAACTGAAGCTTTCTTT. It translates to CAISPRAQGETEAFF. The V gene is TRBV10-3, the J gene TRBJ1-1, with D maybe TRBD1 (5 bases). The CDR3 is made up of 15 amino acids. CDR1 is ENHRY, CDR2 SYGVKD, per germline. V lost 5 bases to trimming and J lost 5 bases, with 18 bases between them.

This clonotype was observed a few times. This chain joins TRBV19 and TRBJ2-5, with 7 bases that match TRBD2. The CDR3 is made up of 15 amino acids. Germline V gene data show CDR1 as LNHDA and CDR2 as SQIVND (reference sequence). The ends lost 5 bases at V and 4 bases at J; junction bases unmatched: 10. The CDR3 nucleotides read TGTGCCAGTAGTGCGGCCGGGACTACCGTAGAGACCCAGTACTTC. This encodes CASSAAGTTVETQYF.

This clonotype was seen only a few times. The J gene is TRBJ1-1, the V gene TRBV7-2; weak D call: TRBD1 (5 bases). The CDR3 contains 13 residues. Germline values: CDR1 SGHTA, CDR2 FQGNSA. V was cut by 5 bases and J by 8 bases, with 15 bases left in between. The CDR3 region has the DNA TGTGCCAGCAGCCTACAGGTCCGGGGGGAAGCTTTCTTT. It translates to CASSLQVRGEAFF.

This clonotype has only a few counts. CDR3 loop: CSAEQGDGPRETQYF. The CDR3 nucleotides are TGCAGTGCCGAACAGGGGGACGGCCCTCGGGAGACCCAGTACTTC. The chain recombines TRBV20-1 with TRBJ2-5, with 8 bases identical to TRBD1. The V segment lost 6 bases and the J segment 5 bases; nucleotides outside the gene matches: 14. Germline V lookup: CDR1 DFQATT, CDR2 SNEGSKA (reference sequence). CDR3 length: 15 residues.

Here the CDR3 DNA reads TGTGCCAGCAGCGAGGCCGGGACTAGCGCCTACGAGCAGTACTTC. Translated: CASSEAGTSAYEQYF. The J gene is TRBJ2-7, the V gene TRBV9; 10 bases map to TRBD2. V lost 3 bases to trimming and J lost 2 bases; unmatched junction nucleotides: 5. CDR1 SGDLS and CDR2 YYNGEE come from the germline V gene. CDR3 length equals 15 residues.

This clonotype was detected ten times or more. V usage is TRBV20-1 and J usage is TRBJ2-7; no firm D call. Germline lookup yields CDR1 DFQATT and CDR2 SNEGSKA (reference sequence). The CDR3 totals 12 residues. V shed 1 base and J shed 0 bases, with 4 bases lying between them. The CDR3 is CSARVDSYEQYF. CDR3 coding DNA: TGCAGTGCTAGAGTGGACTCCTACGAGCAGTACTTC.

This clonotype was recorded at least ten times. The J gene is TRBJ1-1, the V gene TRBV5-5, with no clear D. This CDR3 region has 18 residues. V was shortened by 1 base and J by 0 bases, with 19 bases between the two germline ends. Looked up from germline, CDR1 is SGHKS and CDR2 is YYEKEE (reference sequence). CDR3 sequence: CASSLRWGTVLMNTEAFF. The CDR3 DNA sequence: TGTGCCAGCAGCTTGAGGTGGGGAACAGTCTTAATGAACACTGAAGCTTTCTTT.

This chain's CDR3 is CASSPTGAQGGYTF. CDR3 nucleotide sequence: TGTGCCAGCAGTCCGACTGGGGCCCAGGGTGGCTACACCTTC. The rearrangement uses TRBV7-2 and TRBJ1-2; tentative D call: TRBD1 (5 bases). Germline V gene lookup returns CDR1 SGHTA and CDR2 FQGNSA. V shed 6 bases and J shed 7 bases, with 18 bases lying between them. This CDR3 has 14 residues.

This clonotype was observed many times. CDR3 sequence reads: CASSQAQHQGYF. The CDR3 nucleotides are TGCGCCAGCAGCCAAGCACAACACCAGGGGTACTTC. The V and J genes are TRBV4-3 and TRBJ2-4, with a tentative D call TRBD1 (5 bases). Trimming removed 1 base from V and 15 bases from J, with 13 bases in between. Germline assignment: CDR1 LGHNA and CDR2 YSLEER. This CDR3 comprises 12 residues.

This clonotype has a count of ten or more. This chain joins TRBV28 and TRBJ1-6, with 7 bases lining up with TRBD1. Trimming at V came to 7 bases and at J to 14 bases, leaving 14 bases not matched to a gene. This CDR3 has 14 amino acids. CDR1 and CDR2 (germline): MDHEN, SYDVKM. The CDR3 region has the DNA TGTGCCAGCACTCCGGACAGGTCAGGTTCGGCCCTCCACTTT. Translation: CASTPDRSGSALHF. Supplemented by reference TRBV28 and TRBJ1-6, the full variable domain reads DVKVTQSSRYLVKRTGEKVFLECVQDMDHENMFWYRQDPGLGLRLIYFSYDVKMKEKGDIPEGYSVSREKKERFSLILESASTNQTSMYLCASTPDRSGSALHFGNGTRLTVT.

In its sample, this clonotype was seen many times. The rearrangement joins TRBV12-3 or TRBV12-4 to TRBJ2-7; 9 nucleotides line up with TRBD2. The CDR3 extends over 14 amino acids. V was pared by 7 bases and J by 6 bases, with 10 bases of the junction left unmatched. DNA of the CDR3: TGTGCCAGCACCCTGGGAGCTAGCGGGACCGAGCAGTACTTC. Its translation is CASTLGASGTEQYF.

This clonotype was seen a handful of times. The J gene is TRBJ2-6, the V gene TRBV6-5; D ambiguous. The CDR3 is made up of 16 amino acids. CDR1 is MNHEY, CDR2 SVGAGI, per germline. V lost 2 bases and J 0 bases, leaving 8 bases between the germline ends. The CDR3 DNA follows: TGTGCCAGCAGTTACGAGGTGGACTCTGGGGCCAACGTCCTGACTTTC. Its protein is CASSYEVDSGANVLTF.

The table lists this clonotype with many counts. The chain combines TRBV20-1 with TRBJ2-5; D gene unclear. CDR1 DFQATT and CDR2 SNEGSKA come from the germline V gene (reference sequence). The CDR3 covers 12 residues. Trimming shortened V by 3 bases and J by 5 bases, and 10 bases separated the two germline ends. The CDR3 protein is CSASPGWETQYF. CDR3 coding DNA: TGCAGTGCTAGCCCCGGATGGGAGACCCAGTACTTC.

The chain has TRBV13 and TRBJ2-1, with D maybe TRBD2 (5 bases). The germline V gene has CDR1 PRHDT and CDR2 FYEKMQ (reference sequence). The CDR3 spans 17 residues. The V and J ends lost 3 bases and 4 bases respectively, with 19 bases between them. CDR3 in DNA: TGTGCCAGCAGCTTCCTTATCTTCGGGGTGGGTTACAATGAGCAGTTCTTC. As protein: CASSFLIFGVGYNEQFF.

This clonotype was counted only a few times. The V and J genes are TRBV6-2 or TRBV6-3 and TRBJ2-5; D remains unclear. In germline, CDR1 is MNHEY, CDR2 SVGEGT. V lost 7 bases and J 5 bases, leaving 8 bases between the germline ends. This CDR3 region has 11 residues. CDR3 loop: CASKSLETQYF. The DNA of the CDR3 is TGTGCCAGCAAATCCCTCGAGACCCAGTACTTC.

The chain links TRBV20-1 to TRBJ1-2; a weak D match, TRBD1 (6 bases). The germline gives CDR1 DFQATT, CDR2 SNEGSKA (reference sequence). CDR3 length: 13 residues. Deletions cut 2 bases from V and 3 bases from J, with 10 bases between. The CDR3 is CSARQGQDYGYTF. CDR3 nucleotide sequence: TGCAGTGCTAGACAGGGGCAAGACTATGGCTACACCTTC.

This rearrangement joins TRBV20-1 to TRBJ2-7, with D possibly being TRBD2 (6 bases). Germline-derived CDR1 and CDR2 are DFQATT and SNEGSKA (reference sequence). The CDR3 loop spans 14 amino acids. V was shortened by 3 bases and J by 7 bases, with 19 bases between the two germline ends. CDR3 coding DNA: TGCAGTGCTAGCGTTAGGACTCTGGGGGGAGAGCAGTACTTC. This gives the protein CSASVRTLGGEQYF.